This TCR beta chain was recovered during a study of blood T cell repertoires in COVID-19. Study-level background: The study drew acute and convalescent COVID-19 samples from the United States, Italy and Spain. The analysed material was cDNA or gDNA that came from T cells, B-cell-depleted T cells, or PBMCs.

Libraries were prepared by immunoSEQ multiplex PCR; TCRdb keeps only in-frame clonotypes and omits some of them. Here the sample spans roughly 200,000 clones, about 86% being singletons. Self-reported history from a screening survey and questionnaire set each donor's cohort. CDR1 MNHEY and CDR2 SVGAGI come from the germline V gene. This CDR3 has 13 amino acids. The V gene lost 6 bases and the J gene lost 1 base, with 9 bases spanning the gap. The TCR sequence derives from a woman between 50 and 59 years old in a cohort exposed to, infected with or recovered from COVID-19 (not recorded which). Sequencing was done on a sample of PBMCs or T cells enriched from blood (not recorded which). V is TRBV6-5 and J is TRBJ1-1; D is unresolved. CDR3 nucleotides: TGTGCCAGCAGAACGGCGGGGAACACTGAAGCTTTCTTT. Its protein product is CASRTAGNTEAFF.